This TCR beta chain was sequenced during a study of Ad26.COV2.S vaccination and SARS-CoV-2 variants. For the study at large: Each vaccinee took Ad26.COV2.S intramuscularly, once or twice 56 days apart. Findings and caveats of the study: Possible underestimation of total T cell responses by the TCR breadth and depth analyses was noted.

A word on this clone: The target antigen is unknown.

The CDR3 spans 15 residues. V gave up 1 base and J gave up 6 bases, with 16 bases separating them. Germline lookup yields CDR1 GTSNPN and CDR2 SVGIG (reference sequence). Repertoires were generated with immunoSEQ multiplex PCR, while TCRdb's copy carries only in-frame clones and drops some. This table holds about 450,000 clones, 85% to 90% found once. Sample treatment: some 19 received Ad26.COV2.S at low or high dose, single or two shots; 5 received placebo; per-sample allocation not given. The samples were gathered on day 63 after the first injection of vaccine or placebo. This vaccine is an Ad26 vector that expresses the Wuhan-strain SARS-CoV-2 spike.

The receptor comes from a person aged 18-60 years who received the Ad26.COV2.S COVID-19 vaccine or a placebo. The chain has TRBV30 and TRBJ1-5; D perhaps matches TRBD1 (5 bases). The sample here was peripheral blood, taken in a trial of Ad26.COV2.S vaccine versus placebo. In nucleotides, the CDR3 is TGTGCCTGGAGTGAATCGATAGGGGCGTTTCAGCCCCAGCATTTT. Its translation: CAWSESIGAFQPQHF.